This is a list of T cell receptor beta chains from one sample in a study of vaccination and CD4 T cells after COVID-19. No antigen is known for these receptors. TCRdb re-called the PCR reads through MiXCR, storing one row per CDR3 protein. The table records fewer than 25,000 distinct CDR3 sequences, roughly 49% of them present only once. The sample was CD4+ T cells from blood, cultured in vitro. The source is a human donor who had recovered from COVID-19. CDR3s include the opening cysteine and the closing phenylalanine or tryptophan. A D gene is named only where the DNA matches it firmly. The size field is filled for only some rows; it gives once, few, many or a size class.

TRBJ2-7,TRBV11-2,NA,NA,CASSQKGTEQYF,TGTGCCAGCAGCCAAAAAGGGACAGAGCAGTACTTC
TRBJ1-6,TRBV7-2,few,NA,CASRGARNSPLHF,TGTGCCAGCAGGGGGGCAAGGAATTCACCCCTCCACTTT
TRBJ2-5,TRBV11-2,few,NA,CASSPTGSKTQYF,TGTGCCAGCAGCCCCACAGGGTCCAAGACCCAGTACTTC
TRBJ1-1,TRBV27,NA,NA,CASSVTGRGDTEAFF,TGTGCCAGCAGTGTCACAGGGAGGGGGGACACTGAAGCTTTCTTT
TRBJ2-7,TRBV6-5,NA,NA,CASSYAMGVYEQYF,TGTGCCAGCAGTTACGCGATGGGCGTCTACGAGCAGTACTTC
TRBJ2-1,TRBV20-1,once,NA,CSARVPLNEQFF,TGCAGTGCTAGAGTTCCCCTCAATGAGCAGTTCTTC
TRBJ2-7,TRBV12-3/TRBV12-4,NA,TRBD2,CASSPGAGLAEYEQYF,TGTGCCAGCAGTCCCGGGGCGGGACTAGCGGAGTACGAGCAGTACTTC
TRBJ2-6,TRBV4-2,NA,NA,CASSPLRGPGANVLTF,TGTGCCAGCAGCCCGCTCAGGGGCCCTGGGGCCAACGTCCTGACTTTC
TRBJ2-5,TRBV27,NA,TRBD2,CASSTRLASETQYF,TGTGCCAGTTCAACCAGACTAGCTTCGGAGACCCAGTACTTC
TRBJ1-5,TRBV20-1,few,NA,CSATRQQGSNQPQHF,TGCAGTGCTACCCGACAACAGGGAAGCAATCAGCCCCAGCATTTT
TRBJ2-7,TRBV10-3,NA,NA,CATGQPPLEQYF,TGTGCCACCGGACAGCCCCCCTTAGAGCAGTACTTC
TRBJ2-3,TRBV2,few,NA,CASRQRVITDTQYF,TGTGCCAGCAGACAAAGGGTGATAACAGATACGCAGTATTTT
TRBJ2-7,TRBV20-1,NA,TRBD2,CSASTSGRYEQYF,TGCAGTGCCTCGACTAGCGGGAGATACGAGCAGTACTTC
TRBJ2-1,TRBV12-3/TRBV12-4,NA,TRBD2,CASSLRVGTSGGEQFF,TGTGCCAGCAGTTTGAGGGTCGGGACTAGCGGAGGAGAGCAGTTCTTC
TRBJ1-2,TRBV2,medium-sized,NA,CASNDPGGYGYTF,TGTGCCAGCAATGATCCAGGAGGCTATGGCTACACCTTC
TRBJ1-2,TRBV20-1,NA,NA,CSAEDALLFGYTF,TGCAGTGCTGAGGACGCCCTACTATTTGGCTACACCTTC
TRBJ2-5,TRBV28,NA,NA,CASSQGGETQYF,TGTGCCAGCAGTCAGGGTGGCGAGACCCAGTACTTC
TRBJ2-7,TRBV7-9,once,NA,CASSLTVREQYF,TGTGCCAGCAGCCTGACAGTACGCGAGCAGTACTTC
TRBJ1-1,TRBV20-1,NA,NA,CSASRGTNTEAFF,TGCAGTGCATCCCGGGGGACGAACACTGAAGCTTTCTTT
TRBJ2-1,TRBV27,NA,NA,CASSRYSQGNEQFF,TGTGCCAGCAGTCGCTACTCCCAAGGAAATGAGCAGTTCTTC
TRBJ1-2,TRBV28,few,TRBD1,CASTTSRGYGYTF,TGTGCCAGCACTACTTCCAGGGGGTATGGCTACACCTTC
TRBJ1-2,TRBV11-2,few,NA,CASSFPEGGGYTF,TGTGCCAGCAGCTTCCCCGAGGGGGGTGGCTACACCTTC
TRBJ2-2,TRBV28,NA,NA,CASRNPGRTGELFF,TGTGCCAGCCGTAACCCGGGAAGAACCGGGGAGCTGTTTTTT
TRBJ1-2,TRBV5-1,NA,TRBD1,CASSWTGEYGYTF,TGCGCCAGCAGCTGGACAGGGGAGTATGGCTACACCTTC
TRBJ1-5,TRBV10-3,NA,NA,CAISDPTGAGGPQHF,TGTGCCATCAGTGACCCCACGGGGGCCGGGGGGCCCCAGCATTTT
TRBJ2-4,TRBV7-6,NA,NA,CASSPRWASTLAKNIQYF,TGTGCCAGCAGCCCCCGCTGGGCTAGCACCCTAGCCAAAAACATTCAGTACTTC
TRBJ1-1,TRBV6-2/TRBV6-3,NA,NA,CASSSQGGFAEAFF,TGTGCCAGCAGTTCACAGGGCGGTTTTGCTGAAGCTTTCTTT
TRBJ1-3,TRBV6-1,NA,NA,CASSPGARRNTIYF,TGTGCCAGCAGTCCCGGGGCCAGACGAAACACCATATATTTT
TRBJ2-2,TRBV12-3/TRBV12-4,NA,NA,CASSRGSTGELFF,TGTGCCAGCAGTCGGGGGTCTACCGGGGAGCTGTTTTTT
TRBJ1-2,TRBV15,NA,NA,CATSTGDYYGYTF,TGTGCCACCAGCACCGGGGACTACTATGGCTACACCTTC
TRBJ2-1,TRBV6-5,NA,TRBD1,CASSYRSPGGEQFF,TGTGCCAGCAGTTACAGGTCCCCAGGGGGTGAGCAGTTCTTC
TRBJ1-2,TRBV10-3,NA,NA,CAISAVIRGGYTF,TGTGCCATCAGTGCGGTGATAAGGGGTGGCTACACCTTC
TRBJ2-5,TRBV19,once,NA,CASSRDIQETQYF,TGTGCCAGTTCCCGGGACATCCAAGAGACCCAGTACTTC
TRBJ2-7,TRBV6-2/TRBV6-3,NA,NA,CASSYNRYEQYF,TGTGCCAGCAGTTACAATCGCTACGAGCAGTACTTC
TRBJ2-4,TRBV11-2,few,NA,CASSPRSSRGSAKNIQYF,TGTGCCAGCAGCCCCCGATCCTCAAGAGGGAGCGCCAAAAACATTCAGTACTTC
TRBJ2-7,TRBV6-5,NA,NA,CASSFPGGVYEQYF,TGTGCCAGCAGTTTCCCCGGAGGGGTGTACGAGCAGTACTTC
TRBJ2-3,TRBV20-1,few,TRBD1,CSATGQGAIDTQYF,TGCAGTGCTACCGGACAGGGGGCAATAGATACGCAGTATTTT
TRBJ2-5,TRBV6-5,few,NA,CASSYGTSWETQYF,TGTGCCAGCAGTTACGGGACATCGTGGGAGACCCAGTACTTC
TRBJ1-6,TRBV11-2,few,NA,CASSLTGGRESPLHF,TGTGCCAGCAGCTTAACGGGGGGGCGCGAATCACCCCTCCACTTT
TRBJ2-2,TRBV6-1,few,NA,CASTPEGAGGELFF,TGTGCCAGCACCCCGGAGGGGGCTGGCGGGGAGCTGTTTTTT
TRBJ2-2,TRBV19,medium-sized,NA,CASSSSGTRNTGELFF,TGTGCCAGTAGTAGCTCCGGGACCAGGAACACCGGGGAGCTGTTTTTT
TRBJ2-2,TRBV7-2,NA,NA,CASSAGLANGELFF,TGTGCCAGCAGCGCCGGCCTGGCGAACGGGGAGCTGTTTTTT
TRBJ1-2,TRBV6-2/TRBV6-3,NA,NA,CASTPETANYGYTF,TGTGCCAGCACACCTGAGACGGCTAACTATGGCTACACCTTC
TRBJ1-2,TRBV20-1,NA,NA,CSARDGATKGVSGYTF,TGCAGTGCTAGAGATGGAGCGACTAAGGGAGTCTCTGGCTACACCTTC
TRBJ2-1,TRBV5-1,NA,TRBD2,CASSLRGQRETLGEQFF,TGCGCCAGCAGCCTGCGTGGGCAGCGGGAAACGTTGGGTGAGCAGTTCTTC
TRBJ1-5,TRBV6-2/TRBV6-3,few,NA,CASSTRMSSNQPQHF,TGTGCCAGCAGCACCCGGATGAGTAGCAATCAGCCCCAGCATTTT
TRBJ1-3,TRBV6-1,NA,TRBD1,CASRPTGGASGNTIYF,TGTGCCAGCAGACCTACAGGGGGCGCGTCTGGAAACACCATATATTTT
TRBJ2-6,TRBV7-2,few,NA,CASSLGPHSGANVLTF,TGTGCCAGCAGCCTGGGACCGCACTCTGGGGCCAACGTCCTGACTTTC
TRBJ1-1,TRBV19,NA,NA,CASSIARGSGRMATEAFF,TGTGCCAGTAGTATAGCGAGGGGAAGCGGCCGCATGGCCACTGAAGCTTTCTTT
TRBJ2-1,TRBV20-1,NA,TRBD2,CSAWTSEEQFF,TGCAGTGCATGGACTAGTGAGGAGCAGTTCTTC
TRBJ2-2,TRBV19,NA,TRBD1,CASGVGRGQDTGELFF,TGTGCCAGTGGGGTGGGCAGGGGGCAAGACACCGGGGAGCTGTTTTTT
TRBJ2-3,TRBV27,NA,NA,CASSSRGPGGDTQYF,TGTGCCAGCAGTTCCAGGGGTCCTGGGGGAGATACGCAGTATTTT
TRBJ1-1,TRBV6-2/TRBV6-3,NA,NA,CATRPHSLLMNTEAFF,TGTGCCACCCGACCGCATTCCCTCCTCATGAACACTGAAGCTTTCTTT
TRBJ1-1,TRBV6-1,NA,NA,CASSLTENTEAFF,TGTGCCAGCAGTCTGACGGAGAACACTGAAGCTTTCTTT
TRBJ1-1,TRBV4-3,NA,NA,CASSQVSAAGNTEAFF,TGCGCCAGCAGCCAAGTATCCGCGGCGGGAAACACTGAAGCTTTCTTT